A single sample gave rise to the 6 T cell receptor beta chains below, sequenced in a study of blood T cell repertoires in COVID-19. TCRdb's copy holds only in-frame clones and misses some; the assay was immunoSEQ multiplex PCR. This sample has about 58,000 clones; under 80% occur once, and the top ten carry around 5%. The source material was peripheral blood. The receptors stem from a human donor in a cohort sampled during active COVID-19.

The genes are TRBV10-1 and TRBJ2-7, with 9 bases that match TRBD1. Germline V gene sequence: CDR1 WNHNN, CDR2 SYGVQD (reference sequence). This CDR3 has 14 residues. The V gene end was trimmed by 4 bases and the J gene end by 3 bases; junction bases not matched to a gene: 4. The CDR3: CASSGTGDIYEQYF. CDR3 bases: TGCGCCAGCAGTGGGACAGGGGACATCTACGAGCAGTACTTC.

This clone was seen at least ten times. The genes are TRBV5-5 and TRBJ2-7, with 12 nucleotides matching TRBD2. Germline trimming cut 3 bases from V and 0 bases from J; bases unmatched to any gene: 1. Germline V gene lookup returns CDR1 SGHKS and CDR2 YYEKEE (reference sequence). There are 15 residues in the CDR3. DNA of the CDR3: TGTGCCAGCAGCTCGACTAGCGGGAGCTCCTACGAGCAGTACTTC. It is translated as CASSSTSGSSYEQYF.

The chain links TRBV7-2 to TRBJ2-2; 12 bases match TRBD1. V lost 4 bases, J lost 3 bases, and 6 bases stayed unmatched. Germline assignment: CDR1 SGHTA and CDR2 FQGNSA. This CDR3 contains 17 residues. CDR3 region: CASSSSGTGGDTGELFF. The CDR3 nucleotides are TGTGCCAGCAGCTCGTCCGGGACAGGGGGCGACACCGGGGAGCTGTTTTTT.

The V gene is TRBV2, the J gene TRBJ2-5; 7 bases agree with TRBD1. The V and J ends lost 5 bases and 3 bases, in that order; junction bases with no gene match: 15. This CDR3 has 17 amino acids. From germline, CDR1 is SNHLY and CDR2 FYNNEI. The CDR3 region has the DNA TGTGCCAGCAGTAATCCTTTCCAACAGGGGCCAAAAGAGACCCAGTACTTC. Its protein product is CASSNPFQQGPKETQYF.

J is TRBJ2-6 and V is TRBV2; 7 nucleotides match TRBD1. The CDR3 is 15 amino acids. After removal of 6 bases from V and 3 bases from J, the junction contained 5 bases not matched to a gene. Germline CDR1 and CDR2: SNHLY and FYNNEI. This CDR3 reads CASSLQGSGANVLTF. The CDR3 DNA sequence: TGTGCCAGCAGCCTACAGGGGAGTGGGGCCAACGTCCTGACTTTC.

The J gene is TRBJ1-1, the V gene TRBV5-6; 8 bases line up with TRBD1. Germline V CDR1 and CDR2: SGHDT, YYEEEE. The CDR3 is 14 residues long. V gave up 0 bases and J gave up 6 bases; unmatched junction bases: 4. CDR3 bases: TGTGCCAGCAGCTTGGCCCAGGGGGCCCCTGAAGCTTTCTTT. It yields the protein CASSLAQGAPEAFF.